A single T cell receptor (beta chain) is shown here with its context. Its antigen is undetermined. Profiling relied on immunoSEQ multiplex PCR, and the TCRdb table lists in-frame clones only, not all of them. The sample contains tens of thousands of clones, 84% of which appear only once. The data belong to a study of OX40 agonist ivuxolimab in advanced cancers. About the research overall: Patients were treated with ivuxolimab, an agonistic anti-OX40 (CD134) antibody. Each patient was given ivuxolimab into a vein every 2 weeks, at 0.01 to 10 mg/kg.

Blood draws occurred at baseline, cycle 4 day 1, and cycle 7 day 1. With 5 bases clipped from V and 1 base from J, the junction kept 10 bases outside the gene matches. The CDR3 contains 18 residues. Germline V CDR1 and CDR2: SGHRS, YFSETQ. Broader study findings: Some patients without response likewise showed low normalized clonal expansion.

This chain joins TRBV5-1 and TRBJ2-3; 13 nucleotides line up with TRBD2. This specimen was CD4+ or CD8+ T cells sorted from blood, taken in a trial of the OX40 agonist ivuxolimab. The receptor was isolated from an adult with an advanced solid tumor such as melanoma, head and neck, liver or kidney cancer. DNA for the CDR3: TGCGCCAGCAGTACAGGAACTAGCGGGGGGGCCGGCACAGATACGCAGTATTTT. Amino acids: CASSTGTSGGAGTDTQYF.